This TCR beta chain was sequenced in a study of T-cell reconstitution after alpha-beta-depleted transplantation in children. CDR3 size: 13 residues. Germline V lookup: CDR1 SGHRS, CDR2 YFSETQ. V shed 0 bases and J shed 7 bases, with 7 bases lying between them. General study findings and limits: From newly produced T cells came most of the T-cell counts and diversity one year after transplant. Several patients had high TCRbeta diversity at day 60; it came from surviving recipient T cells and thymic progenitors. Reportedly, only several hundred clones from non-depleted graft cells drove alpha-beta T-cell counts at about two months.

A remark on this clonotype: Antigen specificity is unknown.

Preparation of the TCRbeta library used unique molecular identifiers. TCRdb re-analysed the PCR reads in MiXCR, keeping a single row per CDR3 protein. Of around 580,000 distinct CDR3 sequences in the sample, roughly 23% are singletons; the top ten hold 12% to 15%. This chain connects TRBV5-1 to TRBJ2-2; no reliable D call. The sequences come from PBMCs, mostly from graft donor cells, collected 360 days after TCRalphabeta/CD19-depleted stem cell transplant. The clonotype comes from a boy younger than two who had a stem cell transplant for acute myeloid leukemia, so the T cells may come from the graft donor. The CDR3 DNA reads as TGCGCCAGCAGCTTGGTGGTCGACGGGGAGCTGTTTTTT. Protein product: CASSLVVDGELFF.